The 11 T cell receptor beta chains presented below share a single source sample, sequenced in a study of OX40 agonist ivuxolimab in advanced cancers. Method: immunoSEQ multiplex PCR; TCRdb's copy keeps in-frame clones and lacks some. The data hold tens of thousands of clones, with around 88% observed a single time. The sequences come from CD4+ or CD8+ T cells sorted from blood, collected in a trial of the OX40 agonist ivuxolimab. These receptors all stem from an adult with an advanced solid tumor such as melanoma, head and neck, liver or kidney cancer.

This chain connects TRBV18 to TRBJ2-3; D perhaps matches TRBD2 (6 bases). This CDR3 has 16 residues. Trimming shortened V by 4 bases and J by 6 bases, and 20 bases separated the two germline ends. The germline V gene encodes CDR1 KGHSH and CDR2 LQKENI. CDR3 sequence (DNA): TGTGCCAGCTCACGCCGGGAACTAGCTGCTGTGGATACGCAGTATTTT. This gives the protein CASSRRELAAVDTQYF.

V gene TRBV15 combines with J gene TRBJ2-7; D uncertain. Germline V gives CDR1 LNHNV, CDR2 YYDKDF (reference sequence). Trimming shortened V by 0 bases and J by 2 bases, and 11 bases separated the two germline ends. This CDR3 region has 15 residues. The CDR3 sequence: CATSRDGRNPYEQYF. The CDR3 bases are TGTGCCACCAGCAGAGATGGCAGGAACCCCTACGAGCAGTACTTC.

The chain carries TRBV15 and TRBJ2-2; either TRBD1 or TRBD2 may fit D (5 bases each). The CDR3 has 15 residues. V lost 1 base and J 5 bases, leaving 11 bases between the germline ends. Per the germline V gene, CDR1 is LNHNV and CDR2 is YYDKDF (reference sequence). In DNA form, the CDR3 reads TGTGCCACCAGCAGAGGCGAGGGGCGTACCGGGGAGCTGTTTTTT. Encoded protein: CATSRGEGRTGELFF.

This clone appeared once. V gene TRBV10-3 combines with J gene TRBJ2-2; maybe TRBD2 (5 bases). Trimming left V 4 bases short and J 2 bases short, with 11 bases between. The CDR3 spans 15 residues. Germline V gene data show CDR1 as ENHRY and CDR2 as SYGVKD. CDR3 in amino acids: CAISGGDFNTGELFF. The CDR3 DNA follows: TGTGCCATCAGTGGGGGAGATTTTAACACCGGGGAGCTGTTTTTT.

This clone appeared once. The chain employs TRBV6-6 and TRBJ2-2; 7 bases match TRBD1. Looked up from germline, CDR1 is MNHNY and CDR2 is SVGAGI (reference sequence). The CDR3 spans 14 residues. V was clipped by 6 bases and J by 1 base; unmatched bases: 2. The CDR3 DNA is TGTGCCAGCAGCAGGACAGGGAACACCGGGGAGCTGTTTTTT. Encoded protein: CASSRTGNTGELFF.

The chain links TRBV5-4 to TRBJ2-7; TRBD1 is a possible D gene (6 bases). Germline CDR1 is SGHNT and CDR2 is YYREEE (reference sequence). This CDR3 has 16 residues. V was clipped by 0 bases and J by 3 bases, with 16 bases between them. DNA of the CDR3: TGTGCCAGCAGCTTGGATGGGACACGATATTTCTACGAGCAGTACTTC. Encoded protein: CASSLDGTRYFYEQYF. Combining the CDR3 with reference TRBV5-4 and TRBJ2-7 gives the whole variable domain ETGVTQSPTHLIKTRGQQVTLRCSSQSGHNTVSWYQQALGQGPQFIFQYYREEENGRGNFPPRFSGLQFPNYSSELNVNALELDDSALYLCASSLDGTRYFYEQYFGPGTRLTVT.

This clone appeared once. The chain uses TRBV7-2 and TRBJ2-3; D not resolved. Trimming shortened V by 3 bases and J by 2 bases, and 15 bases separated the two germline ends. The CDR3 spans 16 residues. CDR1 SGHTA and CDR2 FQGNSA come from the germline V gene. CDR3 coding DNA: TGTGCCAGCAGCTTTCGCGCCGACTCCTACACAGATACGCAGTATTTT. Its translation: CASSFRADSYTDTQYF.

V usage is TRBV7-9 and J usage is TRBJ1-2; unclear D gene. Germline CDR1 is SEHNR and CDR2 is FQNEAQ (reference sequence). There are 13 residues in the CDR3. V was pared by 2 bases and J by 8 bases, with 12 bases between. CDR3 sequence: CASSLPGNMGYTF. The CDR3 nucleotides are TGTGCCAGCAGCTTACCCGGGAATATGGGCTACACCTTC.

The chain is built from TRBV30 and TRBJ1-2; TRBD1 aligns across 7 bases. Looked up from germline, CDR1 is GTSNPN and CDR2 is SVGIG (reference sequence). V lost 4 bases to trimming and J lost 6 bases; unmatched junction nucleotides: 11. This CDR3 is 14 amino acids long. This CDR3 reads CAWTRQGVGDGYTF. Here the CDR3 DNA reads TGTGCCTGGACTAGGCAGGGGGTTGGGGATGGCTACACCTTC.

As DNA, the CDR3 is TGTGCCAGCAGCTTCCCCGGGGGGTCCCATGAGCAGTTCTTC. As protein: CASSFPGGSHEQFF. The genes are TRBV7-2 and TRBJ2-1; 7 bases fit TRBD2. Unmatched junction bases numbered 7, after V lost 3 bases and J lost 8 bases. Germline CDR1 SGHTA, CDR2 FQGNSA. The CDR3 has 14 residues.

The chain is built from TRBV14 and TRBJ1-1; D unresolved. The V gene's germline CDR1 is SGHDN and CDR2 FVKESK. CDR3 size: 13 residues. V lost 4 bases, J lost 0 bases, and 6 bases lay in between. The chain's CDR3 is CASSRGLNTEAFF. CDR3 in DNA: TGTGCCAGCAGCCGGGGTTTGAACACTGAAGCTTTCTTT.